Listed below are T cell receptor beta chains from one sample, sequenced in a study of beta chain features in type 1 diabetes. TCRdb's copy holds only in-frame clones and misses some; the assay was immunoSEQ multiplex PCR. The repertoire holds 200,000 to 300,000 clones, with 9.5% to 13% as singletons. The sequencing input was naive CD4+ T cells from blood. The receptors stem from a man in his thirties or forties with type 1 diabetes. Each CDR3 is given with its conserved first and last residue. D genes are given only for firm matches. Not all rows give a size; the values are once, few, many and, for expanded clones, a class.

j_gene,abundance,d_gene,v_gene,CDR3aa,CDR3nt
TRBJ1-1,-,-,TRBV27,CASSGGGRGWAFF,TGTGCCAGCAGTGGGGGGGGTCGGGGATGGGCTTTCTTT
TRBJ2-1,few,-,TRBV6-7,CASSYPVDRRPYNEQFF,TGTGCCAGCAGTTATCCAGTAGATAGGAGACCCTACAATGAGCAGTTCTTC
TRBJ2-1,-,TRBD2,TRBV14,CASSPSGLEQFF,TGTGCCAGCAGCCCTAGCGGGCTAGAGCAGTTCTTC
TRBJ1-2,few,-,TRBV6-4,CASSVYIGGNYGYTF,TGTGCCAGCAGTGTTTATATCGGAGGAAACTATGGCTACACCTTC
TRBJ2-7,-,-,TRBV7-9,CASSQSGPYEQYF,TGTGCCAGCAGCCAAAGCGGTCCCTACGAGCAGTACTTC
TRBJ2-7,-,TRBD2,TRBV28,CATGLRGRGGYEQYF,TGTGCCACCGGGCTTCGAGGACGGGGGGGCTACGAGCAGTACTTC
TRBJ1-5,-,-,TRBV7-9,CASSPGGGQPQHF,TGTGCCAGCAGCCCGGGGGGGGGACAGCCCCAGCATTTT
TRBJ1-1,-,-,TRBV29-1,CSGGQVNTEAFF,TGCAGCGGGGGGCAGGTGAACACTGAAGCTTTCTTT
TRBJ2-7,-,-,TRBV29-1,CSVGRGTYEQYF,TGCAGCGTTGGCAGGGGTACGTACGAGCAGTACTTC
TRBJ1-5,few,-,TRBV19,CASSIVEVNQPQHF,TGTGCCAGTAGTATAGTAGAGGTCAATCAGCCCCAGCATTTT
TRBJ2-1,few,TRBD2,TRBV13,CASSGGLAGTKYNEQFF,TGTGCCAGCAGCGGTGGACTAGCGGGGACGAAATACAATGAGCAGTTCTTC
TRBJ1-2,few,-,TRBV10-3,CAISVTGVGYGYTF,TGTGCCATCAGTGTTACGGGGGTTGGGTATGGCTACACCTTC
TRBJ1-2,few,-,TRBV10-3,CAISANSDYGYTF,TGTGCCATCAGTGCGAATAGCGACTATGGCTACACCTTC
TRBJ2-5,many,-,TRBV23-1,CASSQSYREREETQYF,TGCGCCAGCAGTCAATCGTACAGGGAGAGGGAAGAGACCCAGTACTTC
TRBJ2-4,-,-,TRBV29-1,CSATAAKNIQYF,TGCAGCGCGACAGCAGCCAAAAACATTCAGTACTTC
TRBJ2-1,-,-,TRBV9,CASSVQTIGNEQFF,TGTGCCAGCAGCGTCCAAACCATCGGGAATGAGCAGTTCTTC
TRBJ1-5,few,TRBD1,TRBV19,CASSPQDRAINQPQHF,TGTGCCAGTAGTCCCCAGGACAGGGCGATAAATCAGCCCCAGCATTTT
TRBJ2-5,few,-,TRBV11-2,CASSLDRETQYF,TGTGCCAGCAGCTTAGATCGGGAGACCCAGTACTTC
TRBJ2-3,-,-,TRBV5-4,CASSLPRVPDTQYF,TGTGCCAGCAGCTTGCCCAGGGTACCAGATACGCAGTATTTT
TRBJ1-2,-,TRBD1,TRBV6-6,CASRGQGIGYTF,TGTGCCAGCAGAGGACAGGGTATAGGCTACACCTTC
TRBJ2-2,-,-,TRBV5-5,CASGKPRGLSGELFF,TGTGCCAGCGGAAAGCCGAGAGGACTTTCCGGGGAGCTGTTTTTT
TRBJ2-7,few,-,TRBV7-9,CASSLGEKYEQYF,TGTGCCAGCAGCCTGGGAGAGAAATACGAGCAGTACTTC
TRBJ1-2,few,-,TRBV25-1,CASSPPGEGAGYTF,TGTGCCAGCAGCCCCCCCGGCGAGGGAGCTGGCTACACCTTC
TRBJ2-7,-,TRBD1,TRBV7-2,CASSLVGTGSYEQYF,TGTGCCAGCAGCTTGGTGGGGACAGGGTCCTACGAGCAGTACTTC
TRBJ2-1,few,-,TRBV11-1,CASSLRTVSAREQFF,TGTGCCAGCAGCTTAAGAACAGTTTCAGCCCGCGAGCAGTTCTTC
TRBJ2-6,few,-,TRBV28,CASSLFGGGANVLTF,TGTGCCAGCAGTTTATTCGGGGGTGGGGCCAACGTCCTGACTTTC
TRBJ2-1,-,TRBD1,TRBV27,CASSVLQGRDEQFF,TGTGCCAGCAGCGTACTACAGGGGCGCGATGAGCAGTTCTTC
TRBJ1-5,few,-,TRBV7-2,CASSNKNNQPQHF,TGTGCCAGCAGCAATAAAAACAATCAGCCCCAGCATTTT
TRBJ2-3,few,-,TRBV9,CASSFSGASTDTQYF,TGTGCCAGCAGCTTTAGCGGTGCTAGCACAGATACGCAGTATTTT
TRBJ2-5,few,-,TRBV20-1,CSVSEETQYF,TGCAGTGTCAGTGAAGAGACCCAGTACTTC
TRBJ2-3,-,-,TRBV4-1,CASTSGSPTDTQYF,TGCGCCAGCACCTCGGGTTCCCCCACAGATACGCAGTATTTT
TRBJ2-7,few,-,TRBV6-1,CASRREYEQYF,TGTGCCAGCAGACGGGAATACGAGCAGTACTTC
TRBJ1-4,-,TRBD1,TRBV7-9,CASSRDRVVKLFF,TGTGCCAGCAGCCGGGACAGGGTGGTCAAACTGTTTTTT
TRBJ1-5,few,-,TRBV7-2,CASSLRTNSNQPQHF,TGTGCCAGCAGCTTGCGGACAAATAGCAATCAGCCCCAGCATTTT